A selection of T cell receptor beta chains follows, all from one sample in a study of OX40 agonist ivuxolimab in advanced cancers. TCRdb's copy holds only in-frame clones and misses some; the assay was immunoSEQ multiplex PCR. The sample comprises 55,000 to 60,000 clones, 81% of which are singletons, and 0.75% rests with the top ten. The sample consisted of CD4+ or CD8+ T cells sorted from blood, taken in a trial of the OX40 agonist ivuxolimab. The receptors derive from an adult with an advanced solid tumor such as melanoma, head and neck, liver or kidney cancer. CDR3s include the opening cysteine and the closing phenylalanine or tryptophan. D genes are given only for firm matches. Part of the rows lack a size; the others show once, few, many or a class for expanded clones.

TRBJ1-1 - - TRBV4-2 CASSQDIDVGGNTEAFF TGTGCCAGCAGCCAAGATATAGACGTTGGGGGGAACACTGAAGCTTTCTTT
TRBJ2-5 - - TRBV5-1 CASRRQAGNEETQYF TGCGCCAGCCGACGGCAAGCAGGTAACGAAGAGACCCAGTACTTC
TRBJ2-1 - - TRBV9 CASSVAGSGYNEQFF TGTGCCAGCAGCGTAGCCGGTTCCGGCTACAATGAGCAGTTCTTC
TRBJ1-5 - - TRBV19 CASSIANQPQHF TGTGCCAGTAGTATCGCCAATCAGCCCCAGCATTTT
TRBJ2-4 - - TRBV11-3 CASRDSEAKNIQYF TGTGCCAGCAGAGACTCTGAAGCCAAAAACATTCAGTACTTC
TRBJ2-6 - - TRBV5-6 CASSLIANTGANVLTF TGTGCCAGCAGCTTGATTGCTAACACTGGGGCCAACGTCCTGACTTTC
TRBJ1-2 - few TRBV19 CASTSGSRGYTF TGTGCCAGTACCTCGGGGTCCCGGGGCTACACCTTC
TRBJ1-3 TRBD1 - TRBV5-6 CASSLARDRGSGNTIYF TGTGCCAGCAGCTTGGCAAGGGACAGGGGCTCCGGAAACACCATATATTTT
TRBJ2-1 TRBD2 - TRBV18 CASSIIAGGADNEQFF TGTGCCAGCTCAATTATAGCGGGGGGGGCCGACAATGAGCAGTTCTTC
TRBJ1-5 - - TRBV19 CASSQWIPGQPQHF TGTGCCAGTAGTCAATGGATTCCGGGGCAGCCCCAGCATTTT
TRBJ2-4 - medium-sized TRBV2 CASSEEGTVGDIQYF TGTGCCAGCAGTGAAGAAGGGACTGTGGGGGACATTCAGTACTTC
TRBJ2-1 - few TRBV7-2 CASSLLSSYNEQFF TGTGCCAGCAGCTTACTAAGCTCCTACAATGAGCAGTTCTTC
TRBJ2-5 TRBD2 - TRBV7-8 CASSLWPPLGTSGGRGQETQYF TGTGCCAGCAGCTTATGGCCACCTCTGGGGACTAGCGGGGGGAGGGGCCAAGAGACCCAGTACTTC
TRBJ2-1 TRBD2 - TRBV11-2 CASSLVRGKGNEQFF TGTGCCAGCAGCTTAGTGCGGGGGAAAGGTAATGAGCAGTTCTTC
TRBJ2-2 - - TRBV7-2 CASSPRGSNTGELFF TGTGCCAGCAGCCCGCGGGGCTCGAACACCGGGGAGCTGTTTTTT
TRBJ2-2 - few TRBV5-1 CASSSVPSRNTGELFF TGCGCCAGCAGCTCGGTTCCCAGTAGGAACACCGGGGAGCTGTTTTTT
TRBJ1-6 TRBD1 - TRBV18 CASSPGTGDNSPLHF TGTGCCAGCTCACCGGGGACAGGGGATAATTCACCCCTCCACTTT
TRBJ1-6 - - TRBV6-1 CASTQGNSPLHF TGTGCCAGCACCCAGGGGAATTCACCCCTCCACTTT
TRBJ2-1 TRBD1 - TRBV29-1 CSVAMTQGALSYNEQFF TGCAGCGTTGCCATGACCCAGGGGGCCCTCTCCTACAATGAGCAGTTCTTC
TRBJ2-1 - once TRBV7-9 CASSPPGSYNEQFF TGTGCCAGCAGCCCCCCGGGGTCCTACAATGAGCAGTTCTTC
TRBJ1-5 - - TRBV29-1 CSVREDSNQPQHF TGCAGCGTTCGGGAGGATAGCAATCAGCCCCAGCATTTT
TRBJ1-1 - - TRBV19 CASSISGQANTEAFF TGTGCCAGTAGTATCTCGGGACAAGCGAACACTGAAGCTTTCTTT
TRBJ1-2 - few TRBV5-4 CASSFSREHGYTF TGTGCCAGCAGCTTTTCCAGGGAGCATGGCTACACCTTC
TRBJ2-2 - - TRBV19 CASLPRPPNTGELFF TGTGCCAGCCTTCCCAGGCCTCCGAACACCGGGGAGCTGTTTTTT
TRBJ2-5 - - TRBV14 CASSLPETQYF TGTGCCAGCAGCCTGCCTGAGACCCAGTACTTC
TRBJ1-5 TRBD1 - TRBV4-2 CASSHTQGDSNQPQHF TGTGCCAGCAGCCACACCCAGGGGGATAGCAATCAGCCCCAGCATTTT
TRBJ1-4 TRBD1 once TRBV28 CASSRTGINEKLFF TGTGCCAGCAGCCGGACAGGCATTAATGAAAAACTGTTTTTT